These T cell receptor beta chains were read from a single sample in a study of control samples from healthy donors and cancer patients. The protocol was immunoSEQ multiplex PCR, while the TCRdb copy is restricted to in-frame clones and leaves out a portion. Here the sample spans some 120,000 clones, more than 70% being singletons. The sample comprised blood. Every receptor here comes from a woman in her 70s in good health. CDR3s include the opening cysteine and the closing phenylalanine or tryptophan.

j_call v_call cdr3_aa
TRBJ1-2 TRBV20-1 CSASPGTGNGYTF
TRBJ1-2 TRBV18 CASSPQTGANYGYTF
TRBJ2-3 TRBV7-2 CASKGLAGESTDTQYF
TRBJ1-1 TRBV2 CASSEALATEAFF
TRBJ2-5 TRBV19 CASSLQDAGQETQYF
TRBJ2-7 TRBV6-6 CASSYRSPEQYF
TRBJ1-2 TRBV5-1 CASSEGQGYGYTF
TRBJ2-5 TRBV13 CASSLGFRTSGGYQETQYF
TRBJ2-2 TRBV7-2 CASRYRPNTGELFF
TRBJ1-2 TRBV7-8 CASSLITLRLINYGYTF
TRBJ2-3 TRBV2 CASRGGTSGEADTQYF
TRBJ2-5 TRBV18 CASSGQAQETQYF
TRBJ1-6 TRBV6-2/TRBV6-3 CASSFHRDGSPLHF
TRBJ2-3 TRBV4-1 CASSQDSRSGVTSTDTQYF
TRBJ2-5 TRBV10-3 CAISESVGQETQYF
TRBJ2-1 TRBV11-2 CASSFWGSNEQFF
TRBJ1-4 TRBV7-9 CASSSTWGANEKLFF
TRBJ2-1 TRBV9 CASSPNSGGPYNEQFF
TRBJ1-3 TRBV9 CASSSSGLSGNTIYF
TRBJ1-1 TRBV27 CASSRQGGWRTEAFF
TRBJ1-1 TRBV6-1 CASSDALGRSRPEAFF
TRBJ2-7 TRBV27 CASSFGRVMYEQYF
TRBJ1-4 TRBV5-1 CASSPGGVEKLFF
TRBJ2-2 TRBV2 CASSPEVTGELFF
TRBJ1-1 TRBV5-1 CASSYQGFAEAFF
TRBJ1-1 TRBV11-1 CASSPRTGNMNTEAFF
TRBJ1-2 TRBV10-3 CAISESGGYGYTF
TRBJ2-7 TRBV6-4 CASSDLREYEQYF
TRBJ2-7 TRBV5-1 CASSSVAGTYEQYF
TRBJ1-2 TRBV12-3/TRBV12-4 CASSFLGDYGYTF
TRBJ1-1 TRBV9 CASSVGAARSEAFF
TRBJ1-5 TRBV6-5 CASSLTGVLSQPQHF
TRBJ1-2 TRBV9 CASSPEGTGVYGYTF
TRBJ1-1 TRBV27 CASSLTDMNTEAFF
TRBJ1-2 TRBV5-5 CASSLDDRAYGYTF
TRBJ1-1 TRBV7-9 CASSLRGGPRNTEAFF
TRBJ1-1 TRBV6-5 CASSSGQGHTEAFF
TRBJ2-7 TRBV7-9 CASSSTGGLEQYF
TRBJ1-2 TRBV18 CASSPGTAYGYTF
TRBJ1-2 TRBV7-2 CASSPMTGIVGYTF
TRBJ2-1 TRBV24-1 CATSDPTSGGAGEQFF
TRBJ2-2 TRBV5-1 CASSDGGQGYTGELFF
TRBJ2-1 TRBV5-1 CASSLEGVLYNEQFF
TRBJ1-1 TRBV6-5 CASVMDGRNTEAFF
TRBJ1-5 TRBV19 CASSIARTGYQPQHF
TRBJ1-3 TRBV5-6 CASSLGQSSGNTIYF
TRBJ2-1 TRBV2 CASSEALWTGLFF
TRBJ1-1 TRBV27 CASSKGGGLNTEAFF
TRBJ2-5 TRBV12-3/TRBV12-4 CASSHQETQYF
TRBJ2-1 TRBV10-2 CASRGKDFYNEQFF
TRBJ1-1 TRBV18 CASSPRGRGFSTEAFF